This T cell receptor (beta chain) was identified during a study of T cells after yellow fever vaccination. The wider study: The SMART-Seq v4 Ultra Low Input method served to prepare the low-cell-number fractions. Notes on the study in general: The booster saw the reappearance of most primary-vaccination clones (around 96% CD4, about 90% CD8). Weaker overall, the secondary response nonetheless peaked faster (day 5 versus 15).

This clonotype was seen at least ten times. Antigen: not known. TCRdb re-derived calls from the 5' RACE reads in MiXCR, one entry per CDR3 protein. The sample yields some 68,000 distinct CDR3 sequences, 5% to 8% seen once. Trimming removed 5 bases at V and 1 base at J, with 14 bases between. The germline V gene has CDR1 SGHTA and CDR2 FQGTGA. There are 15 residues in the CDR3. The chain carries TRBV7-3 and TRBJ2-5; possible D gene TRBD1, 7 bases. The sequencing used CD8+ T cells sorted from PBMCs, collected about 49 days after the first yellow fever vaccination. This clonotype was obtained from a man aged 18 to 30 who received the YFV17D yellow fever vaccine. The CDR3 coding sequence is TGTGCCAGCAGCGCAGGAGGGGGCCGCCAAGAGACCCAGTACTTC. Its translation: CASSAGGGRQETQYF.